The 13 T cell receptor beta chains below were found in one sample sequenced in a study of OX40 agonist ivuxolimab in advanced cancers. The library was obtained by the immunoSEQ multiplex PCR assay. TCRdb provides this immuneACCESS table in a form limited to in-frame rearrangements. Some clones are lacking; in checked studies, under half of them reflect an unresolved V gene, and why the rest are absent is not known. This sample comprises roughly 50,000 clones, 70% to 90% of them detected only once. The top ten hold more than 0.9% of the sample. The sequences come from CD4+ or CD8+ T cells sorted from blood, collected in a trial of the OX40 agonist ivuxolimab. The receptors shown here come from an adult with an advanced solid tumor such as melanoma, head and neck, liver or kidney cancer.

This chain links TRBV19 with TRBJ2-5; TRBD1 is a possible D gene (6 bases). V lost 6 bases to trimming and J lost 5 bases, with 19 bases between them. Germline V gene sequence: CDR1 LNHDA, CDR2 SQIVND (reference sequence). The CDR3 has 15 residues. The CDR3 region is CASRPGSVRGETQYF. CDR3 sequence (DNA): TGTGCCAGTAGGCCTGGGAGCGTGAGGGGGGAGACCCAGTACTTC. Full variable domain (remainder filled in from reference TRBV19 and TRBJ2-5): DGGITQSPKYLFRKEGQNVTLSCEQNLNHDAMYWYRQDPGQGLRLIYYSQIVNDFQKGDIAEGYSVSREKKESFPLTVTSAQKNPTAFYLCASRPGSVRGETQYFGPGTRLLVL.

This clone is a singleton in its sample. In DNA form, the CDR3 reads TGTGCCAGCAGCCAAACCTCCTACGAGCAGTACTTC. It codes for CASSQTSYEQYF. The V gene is TRBV14, the J gene TRBJ2-7, with D unclear. There are 12 residues in the CDR3. Trimming stripped 2 bases from V and 0 bases from J, with 2 bases between. Germline values: CDR1 SGHDN, CDR2 FVKESK.

This rearrangement joins TRBV7-9 to TRBJ2-7; either TRBD1 or TRBD2 may supply D (5 bases each). The CDR3 runs to 13 residues. V was clipped by 3 bases and J by 7 bases, with 13 bases between them. From germline, CDR1 is SEHNR and CDR2 FQNEAQ (reference sequence). CDR3 DNA sequence: TGTGCCAGCAGCTTGACGGGACCTGGTGAGCAGTACTTC. Encoded protein: CASSLTGPGEQYF.

The rearrangement links TRBV6-4 to TRBJ1-4; TRBD1 is a possible D gene (6 bases). Germline assignment: CDR1 MRHNA and CDR2 SNTAGT. Trimming cost V 4 bases and J 5 bases, with 14 bases left between them. The CDR3 sequence is 15 residues long. The DNA for the CDR3 is TGTGCCAGCAGTGCGGTGGGGGGGCCCAATGAAAAACTGTTTTTT. Translated, it gives CASSAVGGPNEKLFF.

The rearrangement uses TRBV5-1 and TRBJ2-3; 8 nucleotides agree with TRBD2. The CDR3 runs 15 residues. Trimming took 4 bases from V and 1 from J; bases not matched to a gene: 5. Germline CDR1 SGHRS, CDR2 YFSETQ. The CDR3 nucleotides read TGCGCCAGCAGCAACCCGACTAGCGGCACAGATACGCAGTATTTT. It translates to CASSNPTSGTDTQYF.

The CDR3 protein is CASSLAVSSGVSDTQYF. The CDR3 DNA reads TGTGCCAGCAGCTTGGCGGTGTCTAGCGGGGTGTCAGATACGCAGTATTTT. The chain recombines TRBV5-5 with TRBJ2-3; 9 nucleotides agree with TRBD2. The ends lost 0 bases at V and 4 bases at J; junction bases unmatched: 9. This CDR3 has 17 amino acids. Germline V CDR1 and CDR2: SGHKS, YYEKEE (reference sequence).

The V and J genes are TRBV7-8 and TRBJ1-6; weak D call: TRBD1 (5 bases). Trimming took 5 bases from V and 8 from J, leaving 16 bases between them. CDR1 and CDR2 (germline): SGHVS, FQNEAQ. CDR3 length: 15 residues. The CDR3 sequence is CASSRGDGGYSPLHF. In DNA, the CDR3 is TGTGCCAGCAGCCGTGGGGACGGGGGGTATTCACCCCTCCACTTT.

V and J are TRBV5-1 and TRBJ2-2; 8 bases map to TRBD2. This CDR3 region has 15 residues. Unmatched junction bases numbered 4, after V lost 4 bases and J lost 2 bases. Germline assignment: CDR1 SGHRS and CDR2 YFSETQ. The CDR3 coding sequence is TGCGCCAGCAGCCTCGGGGGGGTTAACACCGGGGAGCTGTTTTTT. This translates into CASSLGGVNTGELFF.

This clone was seen just once. The V gene is TRBV18, the J gene TRBJ2-1; maybe TRBD1 (6 bases). This CDR3 has 17 amino acids. Trimming took off 0 bases at V and 6 bases at J, with 18 bases between the two ends. Germline assignment: CDR1 KGHSH and CDR2 LQKENI. CDR3 region: CASSPPIGGEGSNEQFF. DNA of the CDR3: TGTGCCAGCTCACCACCCATTGGGGGCGAAGGGTCCAATGAGCAGTTCTTC.

In this sample, this clone turned up a few times. CDR3 in amino acids: CASSDGRGPYYEQYF. The CDR3 nucleotides read TGTGCCAGCAGCGATGGCAGGGGACCTTACTACGAGCAGTACTTC. The V gene is TRBV11-3, the J gene TRBJ2-7; a weak D match, TRBD1 (6 bases). Per the germline V gene, CDR1 is SGHNT and CDR2 is YENEEA. Trimming stripped 5 bases from V and 3 bases from J, with 17 bases between. This CDR3 is built from 15 residues.

V and J are TRBV6-1 and TRBJ1-2; a possible D gene is TRBD1 (6 bases). Trimming removed 1 base from V and 2 bases from J, with 11 bases in between. CDR1 MNHNS and CDR2 SASEGT come from the germline V gene. This CDR3 has 15 residues. The CDR3 DNA follows: TGTGCCAGCAGTGAAGAGGGGGGACCGAACTATGGCTACACCTTC. Protein sequence: CASSEEGGPNYGYTF.

The genes are TRBV5-1 and TRBJ1-2; D remains ambiguous. CDR3 length: 15 amino acids. V shed 2 bases and J shed 0 bases, with 11 bases lying between them. The germline V gene encodes CDR1 SGHRS and CDR2 YFSETQ. CDR3 coding DNA: TGCGCCAGCAGCTTCCAGGACGGCTCTAACTATGGCTACACCTTC. Translated: CASSFQDGSNYGYTF.

The sample holds one count of this clone. This sequence joins TRBV13 and TRBJ1-6; 11 bases line up with TRBD1. J lost 9 bases, V lost 4 bases, and 8 bases had no gene match. CDR3 length: 16 residues. The germline gives CDR1 PRHDT, CDR2 FYEKMQ (reference sequence). The CDR3 DNA sequence: TGTGCCAGCAGCTCCGGACAGGGGGCTATGAGTTCACCCCTCCACTTT. This translates into CASSSGQGAMSSPLHF.